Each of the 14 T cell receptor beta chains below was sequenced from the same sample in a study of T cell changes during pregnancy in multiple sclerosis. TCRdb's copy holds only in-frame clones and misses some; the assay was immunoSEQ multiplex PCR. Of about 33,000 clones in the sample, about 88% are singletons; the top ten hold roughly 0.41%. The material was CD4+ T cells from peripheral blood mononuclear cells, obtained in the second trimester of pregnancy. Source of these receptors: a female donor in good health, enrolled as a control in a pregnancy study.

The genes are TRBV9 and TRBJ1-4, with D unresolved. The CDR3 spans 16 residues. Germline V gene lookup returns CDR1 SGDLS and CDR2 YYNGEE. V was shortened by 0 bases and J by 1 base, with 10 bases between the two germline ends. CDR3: CASSVDTARTNEKLFF. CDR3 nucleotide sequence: TGTGCCAGCAGCGTAGACACAGCCCGAACTAATGAAAAACTGTTTTTT.

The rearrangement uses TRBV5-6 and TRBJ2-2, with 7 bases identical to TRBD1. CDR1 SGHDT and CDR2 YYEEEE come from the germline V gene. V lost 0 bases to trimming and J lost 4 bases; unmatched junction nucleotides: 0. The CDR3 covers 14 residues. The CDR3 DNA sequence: TGTGCCAGCAGCTTGGCAGGGGGCACCGGGGAGCTGTTTTTT. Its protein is CASSLAGGTGELFF.

The CDR3 spells CASAKGDRNNSNQPQHF. The CDR3 region has the DNA TGTGCCAGCGCAAAGGGGGACAGAAATAATAGCAATCAGCCCCAGCATTTT. This chain uses TRBV7-2 with TRBJ1-5; 7 positions agree with TRBD1. Germline values: CDR1 SGHTA, CDR2 FQGNSA. The CDR3 contains 17 residues. V trimming: 8 bases; J trimming: 0 bases; junction bases outside the gene matches: 13.

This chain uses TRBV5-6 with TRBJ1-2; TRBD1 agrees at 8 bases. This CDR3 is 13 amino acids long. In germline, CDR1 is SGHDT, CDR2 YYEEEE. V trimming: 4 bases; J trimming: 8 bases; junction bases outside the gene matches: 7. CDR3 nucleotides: TGTGCCAGCAGCCTATACAGGGGGGCGGGCTACACCTTC. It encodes CASSLYRGAGYTF.

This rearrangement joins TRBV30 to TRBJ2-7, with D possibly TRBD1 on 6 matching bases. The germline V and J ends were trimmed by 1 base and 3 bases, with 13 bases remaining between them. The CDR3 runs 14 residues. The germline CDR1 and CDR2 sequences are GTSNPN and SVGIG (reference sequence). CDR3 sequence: CAWSGDIGSYEQYF. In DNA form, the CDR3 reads TGTGCCTGGAGTGGGGACATTGGGAGCTACGAGCAGTACTTC.

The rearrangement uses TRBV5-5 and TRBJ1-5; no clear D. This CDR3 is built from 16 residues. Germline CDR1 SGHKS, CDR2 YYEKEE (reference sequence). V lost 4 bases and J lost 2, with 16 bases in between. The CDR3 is CASSGLTEGGNQPQHF. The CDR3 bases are TGTGCCAGCAGCGGGCTGACCGAGGGAGGCAATCAGCCCCAGCATTTT.

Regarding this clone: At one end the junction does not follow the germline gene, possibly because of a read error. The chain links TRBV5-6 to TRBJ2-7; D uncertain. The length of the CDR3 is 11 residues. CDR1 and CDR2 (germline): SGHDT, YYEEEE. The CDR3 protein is CASSLGEERYF. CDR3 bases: TGTGCCAGCAGCTTGGGCGAGGAGCGGTACTTC.

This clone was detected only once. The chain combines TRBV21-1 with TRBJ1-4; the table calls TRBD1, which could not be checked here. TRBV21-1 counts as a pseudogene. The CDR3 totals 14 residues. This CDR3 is CASSDDRTDEKLFF. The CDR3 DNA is TGTGCCAGCAGCGATGACCGGACAGACGAAAAACTGTTTTTT.

The DNA of the CDR3 is TGTGCCACCAGCGTAAAACAGCTCTACGAGCAGTACTTC. Amino acids: CATSVKQLYEQYF. This chain links TRBV15 with TRBJ2-7; D is unresolved. Looked up from germline, CDR1 is LNHNV and CDR2 is YYDKDF (reference sequence). There are 13 residues in the CDR3. V was shortened by 5 bases and J by 3 bases, with 11 bases between the two germline ends.

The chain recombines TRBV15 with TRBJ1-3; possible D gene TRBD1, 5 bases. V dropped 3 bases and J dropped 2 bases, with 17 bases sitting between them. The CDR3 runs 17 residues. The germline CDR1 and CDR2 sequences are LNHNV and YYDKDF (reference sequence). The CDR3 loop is CATSSLGARAAGNTIYF. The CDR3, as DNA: TGTGCCACCAGCAGCCTAGGGGCCAGGGCGGCTGGAAACACCATATATTTT.

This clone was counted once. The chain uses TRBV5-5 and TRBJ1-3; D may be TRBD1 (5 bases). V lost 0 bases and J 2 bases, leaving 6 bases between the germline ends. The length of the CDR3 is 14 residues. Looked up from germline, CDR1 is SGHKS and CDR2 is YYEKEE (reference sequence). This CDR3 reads CASSLVGAGNTIYF. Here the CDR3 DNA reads TGTGCCAGCAGCTTGGTAGGGGCTGGAAACACCATATATTTT.

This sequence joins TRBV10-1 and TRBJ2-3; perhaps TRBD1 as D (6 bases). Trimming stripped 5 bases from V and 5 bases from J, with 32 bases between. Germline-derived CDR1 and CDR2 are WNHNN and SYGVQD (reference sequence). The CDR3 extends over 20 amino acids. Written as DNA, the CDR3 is TGCGCCAGCAGTCCCCGGACAGATACCACCGTGCTTTTGAGGGTAGATACGCAGTATTTT. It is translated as CASSPRTDTTVLLRVDTQYF.

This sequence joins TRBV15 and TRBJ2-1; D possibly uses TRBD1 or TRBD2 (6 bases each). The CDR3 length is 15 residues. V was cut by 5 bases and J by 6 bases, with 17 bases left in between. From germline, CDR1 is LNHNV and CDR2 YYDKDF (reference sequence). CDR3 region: CATSGGTLGGNEQFF. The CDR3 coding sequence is TGTGCCACCAGCGGAGGGACCTTAGGGGGCAATGAGCAGTTCTTC.

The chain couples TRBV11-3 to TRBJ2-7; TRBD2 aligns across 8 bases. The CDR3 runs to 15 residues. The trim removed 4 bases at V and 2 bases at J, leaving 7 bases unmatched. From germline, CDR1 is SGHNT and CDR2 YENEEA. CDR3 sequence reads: CASSYLAGPTYEQYF. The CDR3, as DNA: TGTGCCAGCAGCTATCTAGCGGGCCCTACCTACGAGCAGTACTTC.